This T cell receptor beta chain came from a study of T-cell memory formation after mild COVID-19. Note on this clonotype: Its antigen is undetermined.

This CDR3 contains 14 residues. Germline CDR1 is DFQATT and CDR2 is SNEGSKA (reference sequence). The study's findings and limits: Shrinking CD4+ clones resided mostly in CM and EM, and CD8+ ones in EMRA. What remained unconfirmed was the SARS-CoV-2 specificity of second-wave clones peaking on day 37.

From the 5' RACE reads, TCRdb called clonotypes with MiXCR, one entry per CDR3 protein. The sample holds approximately 250,000 distinct CDR3 sequences, 16% seen once. Sequencing was performed on PBMCs or a T cell subset sorted from them (not recorded which). This receptor was obtained from a man younger than 35 who had mild COVID-19 (a few samples of this study predate the infection). Cell type and time point are not known. The chain is built from TRBV20-1 and TRBJ1-1; 9 positions match TRBD1. CDR3 DNA: TGCAGCTACCGGGACAGGGTGGGTATAGATGAAGCTTTCTTT. Residues: CSYRDRVGIDEAFF.